This T cell receptor beta chain originates from a study of cytomegalovirus exposure and HLA in healthy donors. Findings and limits, study-wide: Later analysis demonstrated an association between a missense DCLRE1C variant and TCR beta V- and J-gene trimming. Presence/absence analyses assumed roughly uniform sequencing depth across donors, which may not hold. A further, later analysis showed that HLA-associated TCR beta chains (compared with equally common others) were more clonally expanded.

This clone was recorded a few times. Its antigen remains unidentified. CDR3 length equals 15 residues. The V and J ends lost 2 bases and 5 bases respectively, with 12 bases between them. Germline V CDR1 and CDR2: KGHSH, LQKENI. In the PCR, 60 Vbeta and 13 Jbeta primers were used. This table comes from immunoSEQ multiplex PCR, and its TCRdb copy is limited to in-frame clones, with some not included. The data contain some 150,000 clones, 65% to 85% of them singletons. The material sequenced was PBMCs. The V gene is TRBV18, the J gene TRBJ1-4, with D unclear. The origin of this receptor is a woman between 50 and 59 years old in good health and CMV-seropositive. This chain's CDR3 is CASSPDPAGNEKLFF. The CDR3 DNA follows: TGTGCCAGCTCACCAGACCCAGCGGGAAATGAAAAACTGTTTTTT.